Below are 16 T cell receptor beta chains sequenced from a single sample in a study of CXCR3-negative and CXCR3-positive naive CD8 T cells. Study results and caveats: Naive cells positive for CXCR3 carried more hydrophobic TRB CDR3s than CXCR3-negative ones.

The TRB cDNA libraries were prepared by 5' RACE with UMI labels. TCRdb re-called the 5' RACE reads; every CDR3 protein appears as one record, without DNA. The sample spans about 50,000 distinct CDR3 sequences; the ten largest clones claim 0.55% to 0.6%. Antigen specificity for these receptors is unknown. The sequenced sample was naive CXCR3+ CD8+ T cells from blood. Subset defined: CD45RO-CCR7+CD27+CD95- naive CD8+ T cells expressing CXCR3 (TNR3+). Source of these receptors: a human donor in good health. Some clones in this sample may be carry-over from other donors' samples.

The chain links TRBV7-9 to TRBJ1-1; TCRdb picks TRBD1, but there is no DNA to check that call. CDR1 and CDR2 (germline): SEHNR, FQNEAQ (reference sequence). This CDR3 comprises 15 residues. The CDR3 is CAGVGRGEDNTEAFF.

The chain joins TRBV4-3 to TRBJ2-2; TCRdb's D gene call, TRBD2, goes unchecked for lack of DNA. The CDR3 loop spans 16 amino acids. Germline CDR1 LGHNA, CDR2 YSLEER. This chain's CDR3 is CASSHAGLARTGELFF.

The chain has TRBV6-2 or TRBV6-3 and TRBJ2-1; TCRdb picks TRBD2, but there is no DNA to check that call. The CDR3 sequence is 14 residues long. The V gene's germline CDR1 is MNHEY and CDR2 SVGEGT. CDR3 region: CASSSPSLHNEQFF.

This rearrangement joins TRBV4-3 to TRBJ2-5; TCRdb gives TRBD1 as the D gene, but with no DNA this cannot be confirmed. Germline CDR1 reads LGHNA; CDR2 reads YSLEER. The CDR3 contains 13 residues. CDR3 sequence: CASSQRTKETQYF.

This chain joins TRBV4-2 and TRBJ2-7; TCRdb calls TRBD1, which cannot be checked without DNA. Germline assignment: CDR1 LGHNA and CDR2 YNFKEQ. CDR3 length: 15 residues. This CDR3 is CASSQAAGASYEQYF.

The chain joins TRBV28 to TRBJ2-5; TCRdb's assignment of TRBD1 cannot be checked, as there is no DNA. Germline V gene lookup returns CDR1 MDHEN and CDR2 SYDVKM. The CDR3 totals 16 residues. The CDR3 spells CASSLSSGGPQETQYF.

V usage is TRBV11-2 and J usage is TRBJ2-7. CDR1 is SGHAT and CDR2 is FQNNGV in the germline V gene. The CDR3 length is 12 residues. CDR3 amino acids: CASSGNAYEQYF.

This chain links TRBV7-9 with TRBJ1-2; with no DNA, the TCRdb D assignment of TRBD1 cannot be verified. Germline CDR1 is SEHNR and CDR2 is FQNEAQ (reference sequence). The CDR3 has 13 residues. The CDR3 here is CASSLGQTLGYTF.

J is TRBJ2-7 and V is TRBV19. CDR3 length equals 13 residues. In germline, CDR1 is LNHDA, CDR2 SQIVND (reference sequence). Here the CDR3 reads CASGVGRSYEQYF.

The chain joins TRBV6-2 or TRBV6-3 to TRBJ2-2; lacking DNA, the TRBD1 call made by TCRdb goes unchecked. The CDR3 spans 15 residues. CDR1 is MNHEY, CDR2 SVGEGT, per germline. CDR3 sequence reads: CASTGGGPDTGELFF.

The J gene is TRBJ2-7, the V gene TRBV7-2. Germline V gene lookup returns CDR1 SGHTA and CDR2 FQGNSA. CDR3 length equals 13 residues. CDR3 region: CASSSDGYYEQYF.

V and J are TRBV4-3 and TRBJ1-2; as DNA is missing, the TRBD1 call by TCRdb cannot be tested. Germline-derived CDR1 and CDR2 are LGHNA and YSLEER. The CDR3 length is 15 residues. The CDR3 region is CASSQGTGDFYGYTF.

The chain carries TRBV6-5 and TRBJ1-5; TCRdb selects TRBD1, and the lack of DNA leaves this call unchecked. In germline, CDR1 is MNHEY, CDR2 SVGAGI. The CDR3 runs to 14 residues. CDR3 sequence: CASSLSRVDQPQHF.

The chain recombines TRBV7-6 with TRBJ2-7; without DNA, the TCRdb call of TRBD1 cannot be checked. The CDR3 has 13 residues. Germline V gene sequence: CDR1 SGHVS, CDR2 FNYEAQ. The CDR3 loop reads CASSLGGGREQYF. Filled out from reference TRBV7-6 and TRBJ2-7, the complete variable domain reads GAGVSQSPRYKVTKRGQDVALRCDPISGHVSLYWYRQALGQGPEFLTYFNYEAQQDKSGLPNDRFSAERPEGSISTLTIQRTEQRDSAMYRCASSLGGGREQYFGPGTRLTVT.

The chain couples TRBV12-3 or TRBV12-4 to TRBJ1-2; there is no DNA to check the TCRdb D call of TRBD1. This CDR3 has 14 residues. This CDR3 reads CASSSLGGYYGYTF.

The rearrangement uses TRBV25-1 and TRBJ2-3; lacking DNA, the TRBD1 call made by TCRdb goes unchecked. This CDR3 has 16 amino acids. CDR1 and CDR2 (germline): MGHDK, SYGVNS. The CDR3 loop is CASSDYRGTGLDTQYF.